This entry is about one TCR beta chain. Antigen unknown. The data belong to a study of T cells in Graves' hyperthyroidism and ophthalmopathy. Study conclusions and caveats: Stable hyperthyroidism was told apart from ophthalmopathy by a model built on 13 V-J features. Also found in blood were most expanded thyroid clonotypes above 0.001.

Germline assignment: CDR1 SNHLY and CDR2 FYNNEI. The CDR3 has 13 amino acids. Trimming pared 5 bases from V and 4 bases from J, leaving 11 bases between. RNA transcripts served as the template for amplifying TCR beta CDR3 regions. Carried out on the TCR CDR3, a first-round RT-PCR used the HTBI primer set. In TCRdb, the multiplex PCR reads were re-called with MiXCR into one record per CDR3 protein. Of 480,000 or so distinct CDR3 sequences in the sample, around 43% were seen once. Uncontrolled infection, other autoimmune disease, pregnancy or lactation excluded patients. The diagnostic basis comprised clinical symptoms, serum thyroxine and TRAb, thyroid ultrasound and orbital computed tomography.

This TCR derives from an adult woman with Graves' disease, either hyperthyroidism or ophthalmopathy (not recorded which). This chain links TRBV2 with TRBJ1-2, with D uncertain. The material sequenced was peripheral blood or thyroid tissue (not recorded which). CDR3 protein: CASSPLGFYGYTF. The CDR3 bases are TGTGCCAGCAGTCCGTTGGGGTTCTATGGCTACACCTTC.